This section outlines one T cell receptor beta chain sequence together with its context. The antigen is undetermined. This sample was included in a study of cytomegalovirus exposure and HLA in healthy donors. Vbeta (60) and Jbeta (13) primers were used in the PCR. The data were produced by immunoSEQ multiplex PCR, yet TCRdb's version contains in-frame clones alone and is incomplete. Here the sample spans around 130,000 clones, about 8.5% being singletons. Study-wide results and limits: CMV antigen specificity was confirmed in vitro for a few CMV-associated chains. Most CMV-associated TCR beta chains appeared HLA-restricted in a later analysis. The study designated about 180 TCR beta chains cytomegalovirus-associated.

Germline V gene data show CDR1 as LGHNA and CDR2 as YSLEER. V lost 3 bases to trimming and J lost 5 bases, with 16 bases between them. This CDR3 contains 15 residues. The sequenced sample consisted of PBMCs. This chain links TRBV4-3 with TRBJ1-1, with a possible D match to TRBD1 (5 bases). The receptor's source is a man between 35 and 55 years old in good health and CMV-seronegative. CDR3: CASSQGRQRSTEAFF. The CDR3 coding sequence is TGCGCCAGCAGCCAGGGCAGACAGCGTAGTACTGAAGCTTTCTTT.